The sequence of this TCR beta chain was determined in a study of blood T cell repertoires in COVID-19. Looked up from germline, CDR1 is LNHDA and CDR2 is SQIVND (reference sequence). This CDR3 is 14 amino acids long. Trimming pared 1 base from V and 5 bases from J, leaving 12 bases between. Sequenced by immunoSEQ multiplex PCR; TCRdb stores in-frame clones only, minus some. The sample contains about 170,000 clones, roughly 88% of which appear only once. The genes are TRBV19 and TRBJ2-7; D possibly corresponds to TRBD1 (6 bases). The sequenced sample was peripheral blood. This TCR derives from an older man with COVID-19, enrolled during active disease. The CDR3 spells CASSIGQGMDEQYF. CDR3 nucleotide sequence: TGTGCCAGTAGTATAGGTCAGGGGATGGACGAGCAGTACTTC.